These 7 T cell receptor beta chains share one sample of origin, sequenced in a study of blood T cell repertoires in COVID-19. Repertoires were generated with immunoSEQ multiplex PCR, while TCRdb's copy carries only in-frame clones and drops some. The sample holds roughly 100,000 clones, around nine tenths seen once. Source material: peripheral blood. These receptors were collected from a man aged 50-60 years with acute or convalescent COVID-19.

The rearrangement joins TRBV5-1 to TRBJ2-4, with 12 bases lining up with TRBD2. V lost 0 bases to trimming and J lost 7 bases; unmatched junction nucleotides: 8. Germline lookup yields CDR1 SGHRS and CDR2 YFSETQ. This CDR3 is 17 amino acids long. The CDR3 coding sequence is TGCGCCAGCAGCTTGGACCCTAGCGGGGGGGGAGATAACATTCAGTACTTC. Protein product: CASSLDPSGGGDNIQYF.

A single count supports this clone. The rearrangement links TRBV14 to TRBJ2-3; 9 bases are shared with TRBD2. V trimming: 0 bases; J trimming: 2 bases; junction bases outside the gene matches: 3. CDR1 and CDR2 from the germline V gene are SGHDN and FVKESK. This CDR3 spans 16 amino acids. In nucleotides, the CDR3 is TGTGCCAGCAGCCAAGAACTAGCGGGTTCCACAGATACGCAGTATTTT. Translating it yields CASSQELAGSTDTQYF.

V usage is TRBV11-2 and J usage is TRBJ1-2; 7 bases agree with TRBD1. The trim removed 5 bases at V and 4 bases at J, leaving 7 bases unmatched. Germline-derived CDR1 and CDR2 are SGHAT and FQNNGV. CDR3 length: 14 residues. CDR3 loop: CASSLRTGPYGYTF. Here the CDR3 DNA reads TGTGCCAGCAGCCTTCGGACAGGACCCTATGGCTACACCTTC.

The chain couples TRBV9 to TRBJ1-1; D not resolved. V gave up 0 bases and J gave up 0 bases, with 12 bases separating them. The CDR3 has 16 residues. Germline V gene sequence: CDR1 SGDLS, CDR2 YYNGEE. CDR3 loop: CASSVVGPSMNTEAFF. The CDR3, as DNA: TGTGCCAGCAGCGTAGTCGGTCCGTCCATGAACACTGAAGCTTTCTTT. Combining the CDR3 with reference TRBV9 and TRBJ1-1 gives the whole variable domain DSGVTQTPKHLITATGQRVTLRCSPRSGDLSVYWYQQSLDQGLQFLIQYYNGEERAKGNILERFSAQQFPDLHSELNLSSLELGDSALYFCASSVVGPSMNTEAFFGQGTRLTVV.

This CDR3 is CASSLSLGANVLTF. As DNA, the CDR3 is TGTGCCAGCAGTCTAAGCTTGGGGGCCAACGTCCTGACTTTC. The chain joins TRBV6-5 to TRBJ2-6, with D unclear. The V gene's germline CDR1 is MNHEY and CDR2 SVGAGI. V lost 5 bases, J lost 4 bases, and 9 bases lay in between. This CDR3 spans 14 amino acids.

J is TRBJ2-1 and V is TRBV12-3 or TRBV12-4; D not resolved. The V gene lost 4 bases and the J gene lost 4 bases, with 5 bases spanning the gap. CDR3 length: 12 residues. The CDR3: CASSSIYNEQFF. In DNA, the CDR3 is TGTGCCAGCAGTTCCATTTACAATGAGCAGTTCTTC.

This clone was recorded once. This sequence joins TRBV29-1 and TRBJ1-2, with D perhaps TRBD1 (5 bases). CDR1 is SQVTM, CDR2 ANQGSEA, per germline. The V end was cut by 7 bases, the J end by 4 bases, with 13 bases between. This CDR3 spans 12 amino acids. CDR3 protein: CSGGTDVYGYTF. The CDR3 DNA is TGCAGCGGCGGGACCGACGTCTATGGCTACACCTTC.